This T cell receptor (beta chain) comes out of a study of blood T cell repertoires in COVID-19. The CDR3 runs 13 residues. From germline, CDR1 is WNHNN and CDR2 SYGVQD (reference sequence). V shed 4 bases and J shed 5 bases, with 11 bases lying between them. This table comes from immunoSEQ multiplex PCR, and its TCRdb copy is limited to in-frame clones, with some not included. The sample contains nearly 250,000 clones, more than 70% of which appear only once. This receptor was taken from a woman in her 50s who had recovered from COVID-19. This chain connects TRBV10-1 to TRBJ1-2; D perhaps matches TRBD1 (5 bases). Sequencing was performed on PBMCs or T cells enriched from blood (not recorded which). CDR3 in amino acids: CASSAGLRYGYTF. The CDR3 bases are TGCGCCAGCAGTGCGGGACTGCGGTATGGCTACACCTTC.